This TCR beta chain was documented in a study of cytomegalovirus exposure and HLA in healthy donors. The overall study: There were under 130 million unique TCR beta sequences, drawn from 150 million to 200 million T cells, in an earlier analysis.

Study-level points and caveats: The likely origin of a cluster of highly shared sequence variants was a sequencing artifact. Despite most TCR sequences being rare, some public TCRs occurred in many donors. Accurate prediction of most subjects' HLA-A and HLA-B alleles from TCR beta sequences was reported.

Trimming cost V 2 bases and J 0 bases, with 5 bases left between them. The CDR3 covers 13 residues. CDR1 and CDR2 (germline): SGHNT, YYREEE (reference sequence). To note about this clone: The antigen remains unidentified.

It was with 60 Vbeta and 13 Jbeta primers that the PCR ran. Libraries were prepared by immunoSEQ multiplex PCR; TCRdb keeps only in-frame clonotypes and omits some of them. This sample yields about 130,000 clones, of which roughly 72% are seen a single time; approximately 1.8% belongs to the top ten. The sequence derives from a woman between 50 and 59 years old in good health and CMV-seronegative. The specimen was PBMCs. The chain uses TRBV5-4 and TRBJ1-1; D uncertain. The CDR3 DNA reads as TGTGCCAGCAGCTTTCCCATGAACACTGAAGCTTTCTTT. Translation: CASSFPMNTEAFF.